The 27 T cell receptor beta chains in this list originate from one sample, sequenced in a study of blood T cells in healthy people across ages (dated by TCRdb to 2014 to 2015). Library construction relied on 5' RACE. TCRdb names Illumina HiSeq 2500 as the instrument used. A second PCR of about 6 to 12 cycles was performed with a sample-barcoded 5' primer and a J-beta primer mix. TCRdb reprocessing: public reads trimmed at Q25 with fastp, clones called with MiXCR, in-frame beta chains kept. All rows with the same CDR3 protein become a single entry with the most common DNA and genes. Recorded for this sample are approximately 1.5 million distinct CDR3 sequences; roughly a third of them occurred a single time. Of the sample, around 11% is held by the ten largest clones. Sample: blood. The receptors stem from a young woman in good health.

This clonotype has just a few counts. This chain connects TRBV2 to TRBJ2-5; 10 bases map to TRBD1. The ends lost 6 bases at V and 3 bases at J; junction bases unmatched: 4. Germline lookup yields CDR1 SNHLY and CDR2 FYNNEI. This CDR3 comprises 14 residues. The CDR3 nucleotides are TGTGCCAGCAGAAAAGGACAGGGGGAAGAGACCCAGTACTTC. Residues: CASRKGQGEETQYF.

This clonotype was seen a few times. The chain employs TRBV12-3 or TRBV12-4 and TRBJ2-7; TRBD2 is a possible D gene (5 bases). Trimming stripped 5 bases from V and 3 bases from J, with 11 bases between. CDR3 length: 13 amino acids. The CDR3 region is CASSGGLIYEQYF. Here the CDR3 DNA reads TGTGCCAGCAGTGGCGGACTGATCTACGAGCAGTACTTC.

This clonotype came up a few times. The chain carries TRBV29-1 and TRBJ1-2, with TRBD1 identical over 10 bases. In germline, CDR1 is SQVTM, CDR2 ANQGSEA. The V segment lost 3 bases and the J segment 6 bases; nucleotides outside the gene matches: 7. CDR3 length: 14 residues. DNA for the CDR3: TGCAGCGTTGATATATGGGACAGGGGCAATGGCTACACCTTC. As protein: CSVDIWDRGNGYTF. Filled out from reference TRBV29-1 and TRBJ1-2, the complete variable domain reads SAVISQKPSRDICQRGTSLTIQCQVDSQVTMMFWYRQQPGQSLTLIATANQGSEATYESGFVIDKFPISRPNLTFSTLTVSNMSPEDSSIYLCSVDIWDRGNGYTFGSGTRLTVV.

The genes are TRBV7-3 and TRBJ2-1; 9 nucleotides match TRBD2. Unmatched junction bases numbered 3, after V lost 1 base and J lost 2 bases. Germline-derived CDR1 and CDR2 are SGHTA and FQGTGA. The CDR3 runs to 16 residues. In nucleotides, the CDR3 is TGTGCCAGCAGCTTAATTGGCGGGAGGGCCTACAATGAGCAGTTCTTC. Translated: CASSLIGGRAYNEQFF.

V usage is TRBV15 and J usage is TRBJ2-5; D is tentatively TRBD1 or TRBD2 (6 bases each). CDR1 is LNHNV and CDR2 is YYDKDF in the germline V gene (reference sequence). The CDR3 has 15 amino acids. The V gene lost 1 base and the J gene lost 2 bases, with 11 bases spanning the gap. The CDR3 region has the DNA TGTGCCACCAGCAGAGTTACAGGGAGGCAAGAGACCCAGTACTTC. It specifies CATSRVTGRQETQYF.

V gene TRBV6-5 combines with J gene TRBJ2-7; TRBD1 matches at 7 bases. The CDR3 runs to 13 residues. Germline V gives CDR1 MNHEY, CDR2 SVGAGI. V dropped 6 bases and J dropped 9; count of bases not matched to a gene: 11. Here the CDR3 DNA reads TGTGCCAGCAGGGATTCCAACAGGGGTGGGCAGTACTTC. It translates to CASRDSNRGGQYF.

The rearrangement joins TRBV6-5 to TRBJ2-1, with TRBD2 identical over 8 bases. CDR1 and CDR2 from the germline V gene are MNHEY and SVGAGI. Trimming cost V 0 bases and J 9 bases; bases outside gene matches: 10. There are 16 residues in the CDR3. The CDR3 sequence: CASSYSRPSGSIEQFF. Here the CDR3 DNA reads TGTGCCAGCAGTTACTCACGTCCCAGCGGGAGTATTGAGCAGTTCTTC.

The genes are TRBV2 and TRBJ2-2; no clear D. V dropped 7 bases and J dropped 5 bases, with 14 bases sitting between them. The CDR3 consists of 14 residues. Germline V gene lookup returns CDR1 SNHLY and CDR2 FYNNEI. The CDR3 DNA is TGTGCCAGCATCAAAAACGGCAGGACCGGGGAGCTGTTTTTT. Translating it yields CASIKNGRTGELFF.

The J gene is TRBJ2-3, the V gene TRBV4-1, with 8 bases lining up with TRBD1. The germline CDR1 and CDR2 sequences are MGHRA and YSYEKL. Trimming at V came to 3 bases and at J to 4 bases, leaving 12 bases not matched to a gene. The length of the CDR3 is 17 residues. For the CDR3, the DNA is TGCGCCAGCAGCCAGAATCCGGCGGCACAGGGGGCAGATACGCAGTATTTT. It is translated as CASSQNPAAQGADTQYF.

This clonotype showed up many times. The rearrangement joins TRBV9 to TRBJ1-1, with D tentatively TRBD1 (6 bases). The CDR3 has 15 amino acids. V dropped 3 bases and J dropped 4 bases, with 16 bases sitting between them. Germline values: CDR1 SGDLS, CDR2 YYNGEE. Here the CDR3 reads CASSGGGQGSTEAFF. The CDR3 region has the DNA TGTGCCAGCAGCGGCGGGGGGCAGGGCTCCACTGAAGCTTTCTTT.

The rearrangement links TRBV20-1 to TRBJ2-1, with TRBD2 matching 8 bases. CDR1 is DFQATT, CDR2 SNEGSKA, per germline (reference sequence). V was pared by 4 bases and J by 3 bases, with 11 bases of the junction left unmatched. The CDR3 spans 16 residues. The CDR3: CSAKAGVTFGYNEQFF. The CDR3 DNA is TGCAGTGCTAAAGCGGGGGTTACCTTCGGCTACAATGAGCAGTTCTTC.

As for this clonotype: This sequence may be a read error, since a much larger clone differs from it by one base. V is TRBV12-3 or TRBV12-4 and J is TRBJ2-1; D is unresolved. CDR3 size: 12 residues. CDR3: CASGFMGHERFF. DNA for the CDR3: TGTGCCAGCGGGTTTATGGGCCATGAGCGGTTCTTC.

The chain recombines TRBV3-1 with TRBJ2-7; D call uncertain. Trimming took off 2 bases at V and 4 bases at J, with 6 bases between the two ends. CDR1 and CDR2 (germline): LGHDT, YNNKEL (reference sequence). CDR3 length: 12 residues. CDR3 in amino acids: CASSQMEYEQYF. In DNA form, the CDR3 reads TGTGCCAGCAGCCAAATGGAGTACGAGCAGTACTTC.

About this clonotype: Possible read error: a much larger clone is one base away. The chain couples TRBV4-2 to TRBJ2-1; D remains ambiguous. Germline assignment: CDR1 LGHNA and CDR2 YNFKEQ. This CDR3 spans 13 amino acids. Trimming left V 0 bases short and J 12 bases short, with 12 bases between. The CDR3 spells CASSQERRLGQFF. Here the CDR3 DNA reads TGTGCCAGCAGCCAAGAGCGGAGACTTGGGCAGTTCTTC.

The V and J genes are TRBV7-2 and TRBJ1-1, with TRBD1 matching 7 bases. This CDR3 spans 13 amino acids. CDR1 is SGHTA and CDR2 is FQGNSA in the germline V gene. V dropped 3 bases and J dropped 11; count of bases not matched to a gene: 9. The CDR3 nucleotides are TGTGCCAGCAGCTTCCGACAGGGAGGAAGGGCTTTCTTT. Translated, it gives CASSFRQGGRAFF.

The CDR3 nucleotides are TGTGCCAGCAGCTTAGAACTTGGGACTAGCGCCTACAATGAGCAGTTCTTC. Its protein product is CASSLELGTSAYNEQFF. The rearrangement joins TRBV7-6 to TRBJ2-1; the match to TRBD2 covers 10 bases. Looked up from germline, CDR1 is SGHVS and CDR2 is FNYEAQ. This CDR3 has 17 amino acids. V shed 1 base and J 2 bases; nucleotides not matched to a gene: 5.

This chain joins TRBV12-3 or TRBV12-4 and TRBJ2-1, with 10 bases identical to TRBD2. This CDR3 comprises 16 residues. With V trimmed by 5 bases and J by 6 bases, 10 bases remained unmatched. CDR3 DNA: TGTGCCAGCAGTCCAACTCTAGCGGGAGTTGGCAATGAGCAGTTCTTC. Translated: CASSPTLAGVGNEQFF.

The genes are TRBV5-1 and TRBJ2-5; D is uncertain. The CDR3 contains 15 residues. In germline, CDR1 is SGHRS, CDR2 YFSETQ. V lost 0 bases and J 2 bases, leaving 11 bases between the germline ends. For the CDR3, the DNA is TGCGCCAGCAGCTTGGCCTCCAAAAGTCAAGAGACCCAGTACTTC. This gives the protein CASSLASKSQETQYF.

This clonotype has only a few counts. The chain combines TRBV28 with TRBJ2-5; TRBD1 or TRBD2 may be the D gene (5 bases each). Germline CDR1 MDHEN, CDR2 SYDVKM. This CDR3 region has 13 residues. V was clipped by 8 bases and J by 5 bases, with 15 bases between them. The CDR3 loop is CASPSGPGETQYF. CDR3 coding DNA: TGTGCCAGCCCGTCGGGGCCGGGGGAGACCCAGTACTTC. Complete variable domain (other parts from reference TRBV28 and TRBJ2-5): DVKVTQSSRYLVKRTGEKVFLECVQDMDHENMFWYRQDPGLGLRLIYFSYDVKMKEKGDIPEGYSVSREKKERFSLILESASTNQTSMYLCASPSGPGETQYFGPGTRLLVL.

This clonotype occurred a few times. This rearrangement joins TRBV7-9 to TRBJ2-1, with 9 bases that match TRBD2. Per germline, CDR1 SEHNR and CDR2 FQNEAQ (reference sequence). V dropped 6 bases and J dropped 0; count of bases not matched to a gene: 6. This CDR3 comprises 16 residues. CDR3 amino acids: CASSVSGGSSYNEQFF. The DNA of the CDR3 is TGTGCCAGCAGTGTTAGCGGGGGATCCTCCTACAATGAGCAGTTCTTC.

The chain couples TRBV12-3 or TRBV12-4 to TRBJ1-1, with D unresolved. This CDR3 contains 15 residues. V lost 6 bases and J lost 4, with 18 bases in between. CDR3 loop: CASSPNLGLGTEAFF. The CDR3 nucleotides are TGTGCCAGCAGCCCAAACTTGGGGTTGGGCACTGAAGCTTTCTTT.

The rearrangement links TRBV29-1 to TRBJ2-3; 7 bases are a match to TRBD2. The germline V gene encodes CDR1 SQVTM and CDR2 ANQGSEA. The ends lost 4 bases at V and 7 bases at J; junction bases unmatched: 2. This CDR3 region has 11 residues. The CDR3 sequence is CSVGGGNTQYF. The CDR3 DNA follows: TGCAGCGTTGGGGGGGGGAATACGCAGTATTTT.

This chain joins TRBV3-1 and TRBJ1-2; D is perhaps TRBD1 (5 bases). The germline V gene has CDR1 LGHDT and CDR2 YNNKEL (reference sequence). Trimming cost V 2 bases and J 6 bases, with 10 bases left between them. The CDR3 consists of 13 residues. For the CDR3, the DNA is TGTGCCAGCAGCCAACGGGGGACCCATGGCTACACCTTC. It codes for CASSQRGTHGYTF.

V gene TRBV2 combines with J gene TRBJ1-2; D is ambiguous. Germline CDR1 and CDR2: SNHLY and FYNNEI. The CDR3 sequence is 13 residues long. Deletions cut 8 bases from V and 0 bases from J, with 10 bases between. CDR3 bases: TGTGCCAGCGGAGAAGAGGCTAACTATGGCTACACCTTC. It yields the protein CASGEEANYGYTF.

This clonotype was counted ten times or more. The chain is built from TRBV6-5 and TRBJ2-1; TRBD1 matches at 8 bases. This CDR3 has 15 amino acids. V dropped 2 bases and J dropped 8; count of bases not matched to a gene: 8. The V gene's germline CDR1 is MNHEY and CDR2 SVGAGI. This CDR3 is CASSYGAGGLDEQFF. The CDR3 region has the DNA TGTGCCAGCAGTTACGGCGCAGGGGGCCTGGATGAGCAGTTCTTC.

The rearrangement links TRBV7-2 to TRBJ2-3, with a weak D call TRBD2 (5 bases). The germline V gene has CDR1 SGHTA and CDR2 FQGNSA. The V end was cut by 4 bases, the J end by 3 bases, with 11 bases between. CDR3 length: 14 amino acids. CDR3 region: CASSCFRDTDTQYF. CDR3 bases: TGTGCCAGCAGCTGCTTCCGGGATACAGATACGCAGTATTTT. The full variable domain, its missing parts supplied by reference TRBV7-2 and TRBJ2-3, is GAGVSQSPSNKVTEKGKDVELRCDPISGHTALYWYRQSLGQGLEFLIYFQGNSAPDKSGLPSDRFSAERTGGSVSTLTIQRTQQEDSAVYLCASSCFRDTDTQYFGPGTRLTVL.

The chain is built from TRBV7-9 and TRBJ2-1; 10 bases are a match to TRBD1. The germline gives CDR1 SEHNR, CDR2 FQNEAQ (reference sequence). The V and J ends lost 4 bases and 4 bases, in that order; junction bases with no gene match: 7. This CDR3 is built from 16 residues. CDR3 in amino acids: CASSSKTGGVYNEQFF. Written as DNA, the CDR3 is TGTGCCAGCAGCTCTAAGACAGGGGGCGTTTACAATGAGCAGTTCTTC.